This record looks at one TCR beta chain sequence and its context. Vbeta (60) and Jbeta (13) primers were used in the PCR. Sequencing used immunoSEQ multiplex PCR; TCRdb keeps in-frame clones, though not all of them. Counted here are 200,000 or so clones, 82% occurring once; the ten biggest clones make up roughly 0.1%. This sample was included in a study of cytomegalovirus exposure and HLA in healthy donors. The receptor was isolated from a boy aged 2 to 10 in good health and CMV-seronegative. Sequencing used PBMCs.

The DNA of the CDR3 is TGCGCCAGCAGGCTAGGAGGGGCGATAAGCACAGATACGCAGTATTTT. As protein: CASRLGGAISTDTQYF. The chain links TRBV4-1 to TRBJ2-3, with TRBD2 as a possible D gene (6 bases). Per germline, CDR1 MGHRA and CDR2 YSYEKL. Deletions cut 6 bases from V and 0 bases from J, with 16 bases between. There are 16 residues in the CDR3.